This T cell receptor (beta chain) is drawn from a study of blood T cell dynamics during melanoma immunotherapy (dated by TCRdb to about 2020). A note on the overall study: The patients had metastatic melanoma and were given first-line pembrolizumab or nivolumab plus ipilimumab as standard of care in the United Kingdom. To find early correlates of response, peripheral T cell receptor repertoires were profiled in metastatic melanoma patients before and after one cycle of checkpoint inhibitor therapy. A training cohort was formed from consecutive patients, and a further independent group of patients from the same centre was pooled into an external validation set. What the work shows at the level of the full study, not this receptor alone: The relatively small sample size was recognized as a factor that could limit how well the results generalize. Patients who later achieved disease control showed a bifurcated PBMC repertoire reorganization at W3, with increased clonality or increased diversity, unlike progressors. Whether the T cell clones driving repertoire changes were melanoma-specific or reflected general immune activation could not be determined in the study.

A fixed 350 ng of DNA was loaded for every bulk PBMC sample. TCR beta CDR3 sequences were amplified from genomic DNA using the immunoSEQ TCRb Assay kit according to manufacturer instructions. The KAPA Library Quantification Kit for Illumina platforms was used to quantify the pooled libraries by qPCR. Pooled libraries were clustered at roughly 0.55-1.2 pM and sequenced on an Illumina NextSeq 500. The study's processing was this. TCR data were analyzed using immunoSEQ ANALYZER and the R LymphoSeq package. A rearrangement efficiency score was calculated as productive divided by the sum of productive and non-productive CDR3 sequences. Within each patient, timepoints were compared pairwise for clonality, measured with the Gini coefficient, and for diversity, measured with the Renyi index at alpha=1. Clonal relatedness used an edit distance of 3, and repertoire similarity used the Bhattacharyya coefficient, both computed in LymphoSeq. Linear discriminant analysis on week-3 changes in clonality and diversity was built with the R MASS and caret packages to classify response. In TCRdb, the immuneACCESS table is reduced to in-frame sequences with V and J assigned. These tables do not hold every clone; where another copy was compared, an unresolved V gene accounts for under half, and the others remain unexplained. That table supplies the V and J calls and clone size; D and trimming were determined from the DNA. In this sample the table shows more than 13,000 clones, roughly 90% of which occur a single time. The ten top clones hold about 0.85% of the sample.

The time point label, read with the paper, signifies: week 3, after first cycle of checkpoint inhibitor. Blood samples were collected before treatment (T0) and at week 3 (W3), after the first cycle of checkpoint blockade. Except for a couple of patients with rapid clinical progression, response was assessed 12 weeks after the first infusion by RECIST 1.1; disease control meant complete response, partial response or stable disease. Patients were not eligible if they had prior systemic cancer treatment, concomitant immunosuppressant therapy or synchronous other active malignancies. Bulk PBMC and plasma cell-free DNA were both sequenced for TCR beta so that circulating cells and T cell turnover could be tracked. PBMC were isolated from blood with Lymphoprep and SepMate tubes, followed by red cell lysis. DNA from PBMC and sorted T cell subsets was extracted with QIAamp DNA Blood Mini kits. Looking up the germline V gene yields CDR1 SNHLY and CDR2 FYNNEI. Trimming takes 6 bases off V and 6 bases off J; junction bases not matched to a gene: 7. From cysteine to phenylalanine, the CDR3 is 14 amino acids long. Left in the record is the CDR3 DNA by itself, 42 bases read in frame from the first base.

Concerning this clone itself: It has no known antigen specificity. Base-call qualities are not available, and no considerably larger clone is one nucleotide away.

This sequence uses TRBV2 and TRBJ2-1; 8 bases in the middle match TRBD1. The source of this sequence is a human donor with melanoma. The material sequenced was blood, taken from a patient treated with checkpoint blockade. The DNA sequence follows: TGTGCCAGCAGGGACAGGGATTCCCGCAATGAGCAGTTCTTC. Its protein reads: CASRDRDSRNEQFF.